The next 30 T cell receptor beta chains were all read from a single sample in a study of regulatory and conventional T cells in RAG deficiency. Sequencing was performed with immunoSEQ multiplex PCR; in TCRdb, only in-frame clones are kept and a portion is missing. Of roughly 32,000 clones listed, 90% to 97% are singletons. Genomic DNA came from blood conventional CD4+ T cells gated CD25-low CD127-high. These same data were also listed under a study on regulatory T cells. Turning to that study: Primers: 52 TRBV forward and 13 TRBJ reverse.

Source material: CD25- CD4+ T cells sorted from blood. These receptor sequences come from a human donor in good health.

As to this clone: This sample includes further DNA sequences coding for the same CDR3. The genes are TRBV6-1 and TRBJ1-6; tentative D call: TRBD1 (5 bases). Per germline, CDR1 MNHNS and CDR2 SASEGT. V was shortened by 8 bases and J by 10 bases, with 21 bases between the two germline ends. This CDR3 has 15 amino acids. The CDR3 bases are TGTGCCAGCTTACAGGTCGCAGCCATTGGCTCACCCCTCCACTTT. It codes for CASLQVAAIGSPLHF.

The chain has TRBV5-8 and TRBJ1-2; 11 bases agree with TRBD1. J gave up 7 bases and V 5 bases, and 10 bases lay outside the gene matches. From germline, CDR1 is SGHTS and CDR2 YDEGEE. CDR3 length: 15 residues. The CDR3 is CASRLTGTGGGGYTF. The DNA for the CDR3 is TGTGCCAGCAGGTTAACCGGGACAGGGGGAGGTGGCTACACCTTC.

This chain joins TRBV12-5 and TRBJ2-2, with 7 nucleotides matching TRBD2. The germline V gene has CDR1 LGHNT and CDR2 FRNRAP. The CDR3 length is 14 residues. The V and J ends lost 5 bases and 6 bases, in that order; junction bases with no gene match: 6. CDR3 DNA sequence: TGTGCTAGTGGTCTGGACGGGGGGTCCGGGGAGCTGTTTTTT. This sequence encodes CASGLDGGSGELFF.

The chain carries TRBV29-1 and TRBJ1-1; TRBD1 matches at 9 bases. J lost 0 bases, V lost 7 bases, and 6 bases had no gene match. CDR3 length equals 14 residues. Per the germline V gene, CDR1 is SQVTM and CDR2 is ANQGSEA. The CDR3 loop reads CSASDRGLNTEAFF. In DNA, the CDR3 is TGCAGCGCTTCGGACAGGGGATTGAACACTGAAGCTTTCTTT.

The chain carries TRBV5-1 and TRBJ2-7, with TRBD1 matching 7 bases. Germline CDR1 SGHRS, CDR2 YFSETQ. V gave up 3 bases and J gave up 3 bases; unmatched junction bases: 12. The CDR3 runs to 16 residues. DNA for the CDR3: TGCGCCAGCAGCTGGACAGGTGAAATTACCGTCTACGAGCAGTACTTC. Protein sequence: CASSWTGEITVYEQYF.

V gene TRBV4-2 combines with J gene TRBJ2-5; D not resolved. Trimming cost V 0 bases and J 5 bases, with 13 bases left between them. This CDR3 spans 15 amino acids. Germline V gives CDR1 LGHNA, CDR2 YNFKEQ. The CDR3 reads CASSQDRSFIETQYF. The CDR3 region has the DNA TGTGCCAGCAGCCAAGATAGGAGCTTCATCGAGACCCAGTACTTC.

The chain has TRBV5-1 and TRBJ2-5, with D hard to call. The CDR3 covers 13 residues. Germline V gene sequence: CDR1 SGHRS, CDR2 YFSETQ. Trimming removed 3 bases from V and 5 bases from J, with 11 bases in between. The CDR3 DNA reads as TGCGCCAGCAGCTCCCTTATTGGCGAGACCCAGTACTTC. This gives the protein CASSSLIGETQYF.

Only one count was recorded for this clone. The V call is TRBV15, the J call TRBJ1-5, with D uncertain. The germline CDR1 and CDR2 sequences are LNHNV and YYDKDF (reference sequence). Trimming removed 5 bases from V and 3 bases from J, with 8 bases in between. The CDR3 consists of 13 residues. For the CDR3, the DNA is TGTGCCACCAGCCCACAGCACAATCAGCCCCAGCATTTT. It is translated as CATSPQHNQPQHF.

On this clone: Relative to the germline gene, one junction end is altered; a read error may explain this. V is TRBV6-5 and J is TRBJ2-7; 11 bases line up with TRBD1. The CDR3 is made up of 12 amino acids. Germline V gene lookup returns CDR1 MNHEY and CDR2 SVGAGI. CDR3 sequence reads: CASSYVWGQGDF. Written as DNA, the CDR3 is TGTGCCAGCAGTTACGTATGGGGACAGGGGGACTTC.

The rearrangement joins TRBV25-1 to TRBJ2-7, with 8 bases matching TRBD1. CDR3 length: 14 amino acids. Germline V gene sequence: CDR1 MGHDK, CDR2 SYGVNS. Trimming at V came to 6 bases and at J to 0 bases, leaving 4 bases not matched to a gene. The CDR3 nucleotides are TGTGCCAGCAGGGGGACAGGCACCTCCTACGAGCAGTACTTC. Translating it yields CASRGTGTSYEQYF.

This chain uses TRBV5-1 with TRBJ2-5, with 7 bases fitting TRBD1. In germline, CDR1 is SGHRS, CDR2 YFSETQ. Losses at the gene ends were 3 bases for V and 2 bases for J; bases not matched to a gene: 7. This CDR3 is 15 amino acids long. CDR3 loop: CASSYGTAEQETQYF. The DNA for the CDR3 is TGCGCCAGCAGCTACGGGACAGCTGAACAAGAGACCCAGTACTTC.

CDR3 sequence: CASSLMGLAKSGANVLTF. Here the CDR3 DNA reads TGTGCCAGCAGTCTAATGGGACTAGCAAAGTCTGGGGCCAACGTCCTGACTTTC. The chain has TRBV27 and TRBJ2-6, with 9 nucleotides matching TRBD2. V was clipped by 5 bases and J by 1 base; unmatched bases: 9. Germline V gives CDR1 MNHEY, CDR2 SMNVEV (reference sequence). The CDR3 spans 18 residues. Using reference TRBV27 and TRBJ2-6 for the parts outside the CDR3, the full variable domain is EAQVTQNPRYLITVTGKKLTVTCSQNMNHEYMSWYRQDPGLGLRQIYYSMNVEVTDKGDVPEGYKVSRKEKRNFPLILESPSPNQTSLYFCASSLMGLAKSGANVLTFGAGSRLTVL.

The CDR3 DNA follows: TGTGCCAGCTCACCCACAGTTGCAACTAATGAAAAACTGTTTTTT. Its protein is CASSPTVATNEKLFF. The chain carries TRBV18 and TRBJ1-4, with D hard to call. Trimming took 3 bases from V and 0 from J, leaving 8 bases between them. This CDR3 has 15 amino acids. Germline CDR1 is KGHSH and CDR2 is LQKENI. Looking up the rest from reference TRBV18 and TRBJ1-4 gives the full variable domain: NAGVMQNPRHLVRRRGQEARLRCSPMKGHSHVYWYRQLPEEGLKFMVYLQKENIIDESGMPKERFSAEFPKEGPSILRIQQVVRGDSAAYFCASSPTVATNEKLFFGSGTQLSVL.

The chain employs TRBV2 and TRBJ2-4; maybe TRBD1 (5 bases). The V gene's germline CDR1 is SNHLY and CDR2 FYNNEI. This CDR3 has 14 residues. Trimming cost V 9 bases and J 0 bases, with 12 bases left between them. CDR3 in amino acids: CARASGAAKNIQYF. CDR3 in DNA: TGTGCCAGGGCTAGTGGGGCAGCCAAAAACATTCAGTACTTC.

The chain employs TRBV9 and TRBJ2-7; 13 positions agree with TRBD2. CDR3 length: 15 residues. V gave up 4 bases and J gave up 6 bases; unmatched junction bases: 7. Germline V lookup: CDR1 SGDLS, CDR2 YYNGEE. This CDR3 reads CASSSTSGGDGEQYF. For the CDR3, the DNA is TGTGCCAGCAGCTCTACTAGCGGGGGGGATGGCGAGCAGTACTTC.

The chain carries TRBV10-1 and TRBJ2-1; TRBD2 agrees at 7 bases. The CDR3 totals 15 residues. Germline lookup yields CDR1 WNHNN and CDR2 SYGVQD (reference sequence). Germline trimming cut 0 bases from V and 6 bases from J; bases unmatched to any gene: 5. CDR3 sequence: CASSESDGGGNEQFF. The DNA for the CDR3 is TGCGCCAGCAGTGAGTCGGATGGGGGGGGCAATGAGCAGTTCTTC.

With regard to this clone: The conserved final phenylalanine or tryptophan is absent from the CDR3, which likely points to a read error. J is TRBJ1-2 and V is TRBV6-5; weak D call: TRBD1 (6 bases). Germline CDR1 is MNHEY and CDR2 is SVGAGI. The CDR3 extends over 13 amino acids. V lost 6 bases and J lost 4, with 12 bases in between. DNA of the CDR3: TGTGCCAGCAGACGGACAGACTTCTATGGCTACACCCTC. As protein: CASRRTDFYGYTL.

The chain uses TRBV5-1 and TRBJ1-1; TRBD1 matches at 9 bases. This CDR3 is built from 21 residues. Germline values: CDR1 SGHRS, CDR2 YFSETQ. V shed 0 bases, J shed 3 bases, and the junction held 21 bases outside the gene matches. CDR3 loop: CASSLGNRGRLLDHEYTEAFF. As DNA, the CDR3 is TGCGCCAGCAGCTTGGGGAACAGGGGGCGCCTGCTTGATCATGAATACACTGAAGCTTTCTTT.

CDR3 amino acids: CASSQYGLSTEAFF. CDR3 DNA sequence: TGCGCCAGCAGCCAGTACGGACTGAGCACTGAAGCTTTCTTT. This sequence joins TRBV4-1 and TRBJ1-1, with D unresolved. CDR3 size: 14 residues. The germline V gene encodes CDR1 MGHRA and CDR2 YSYEKL. V shed 3 bases and J shed 4 bases, with 12 bases lying between them.

V is TRBV7-2 and J is TRBJ1-1; D is undetermined. The V end was cut by 1 base, the J end by 2 bases, with 8 bases between. The CDR3 covers 14 residues. Germline V gives CDR1 SGHTA, CDR2 FQGNSA. This CDR3 reads CASSLGGKNTEAFF. Here the CDR3 DNA reads TGTGCCAGCAGCTTAGGAGGGAAAAACACTGAAGCTTTCTTT.

J is TRBJ1-2 and V is TRBV7-9, with unresolved D. V lost 3 bases, J lost 4 bases, and 27 bases lay in between. Germline-derived CDR1 and CDR2 are SEHNR and FQNEAQ (reference sequence). The length of the CDR3 is 19 residues. The CDR3: CASSLRIIAHDINIYGYTF. The CDR3 nucleotides are TGTGCCAGCAGCTTGAGGATTATAGCGCACGATATCAACATCTATGGCTACACCTTC.

This chain uses TRBV2 with TRBJ2-3; possibly TRBD2 for D (6 bases). Germline V gene data show CDR1 as SNHLY and CDR2 as FYNNEI. The CDR3 extends over 14 amino acids. With 6 bases removed from V and 0 bases from J, the gap between germline ends came to 10 bases. This chain's CDR3 is CASRTGLSTDTQYF. Here the CDR3 DNA reads TGTGCCAGCAGGACGGGACTTAGCACAGATACGCAGTATTTT.

The CDR3 DNA reads as TGCGCCAGCAGTCAATCCCCTCGGACAGGGGGCCGGACTGAAGCTTTCTTT. Residues: CASSQSPRTGGRTEAFF. The chain couples TRBV23-1 to TRBJ1-1, with 11 bases aligning to TRBD1. TRBV23-1 is an ORF, and what it does is uncertain. CDR3 length: 17 residues. With 0 bases clipped from V and 5 bases from J, the junction kept 8 bases outside the gene matches.

The V gene is TRBV29-1, the J gene TRBJ1-3; no firm D call. Germline CDR1 reads SQVTM; CDR2 reads ANQGSEA. The CDR3 totals 16 residues. V lost 4 bases, J lost 0 bases, and 16 bases lay in between. CDR3 in DNA: TGCAGCGTTGGGACCTTCGGAGGGAACTCTGGAAACACCATATATTTT. It is translated as CSVGTFGGNSGNTIYF.

The rearrangement links TRBV18 to TRBJ2-2; D might be TRBD2 (7 bases). CDR3 length: 16 residues. Germline-derived CDR1 and CDR2 are KGHSH and LQKENI. V was clipped by 2 bases and J by 6 bases, with 16 bases between them. Here the CDR3 DNA reads TGTGCCAGCTCACCAGGTGCGGGGGCGTCCTCCGGGGAGCTGTTTTTT. Its protein is CASSPGAGASSGELFF.

V and J are TRBV20-1 and TRBJ1-2; no clear D gene. The CDR3 contains 11 residues. The V end was cut by 1 base, the J end by 8 bases, with 8 bases between. Germline V gene lookup returns CDR1 DFQATT and CDR2 SNEGSKA (reference sequence). This CDR3 is CSARGREGYTF. As DNA, the CDR3 is TGCAGTGCTAGAGGGAGGGAAGGCTACACCTTC.

A few counts support this clone. CDR3 protein: CSVLLRDRGNEKLFF. In DNA form, the CDR3 reads TGCAGCGTCCTTCTCAGGGACAGGGGGAACGAAAAACTGTTTTTT. V is TRBV29-1 and J is TRBJ1-4, with TRBD1 matching 11 bases. The CDR3 loop spans 15 amino acids. Germline V gene lookup returns CDR1 SQVTM and CDR2 ANQGSEA. With 6 bases clipped from V and 8 bases from J, the junction kept 11 bases outside the gene matches.

This rearrangement joins TRBV7-6 to TRBJ2-1; the D is unclear. Germline CDR1 and CDR2: SGHVS and FNYEAQ. Trimming pared 0 bases from V and 4 bases from J, leaving 4 bases between. The CDR3 covers 13 residues. CDR3 sequence: CASSLARYNEQFF. CDR3 nucleotide sequence: TGTGCCAGCAGCTTAGCACGGTACAATGAGCAGTTCTTC. The whole variable domain, filled in from reference TRBV7-6 and TRBJ2-1, reads GAGVSQSPRYKVTKRGQDVALRCDPISGHVSLYWYRQALGQGPEFLTYFNYEAQQDKSGLPNDRFSAERPEGSISTLTIQRTEQRDSAMYRCASSLARYNEQFFGPGTRLTVL.

This clone was observed a single time. The chain has TRBV5-4 and TRBJ1-2, with unresolved D. This CDR3 has 15 residues. CDR1 is SGHNT and CDR2 is YYREEE in the germline V gene (reference sequence). Between the trimmed V and J ends, which lost 0 bases and 4 bases, there was a span of 13 bases. The CDR3: CASSLGLEIPYGYTF. The CDR3 region has the DNA TGTGCCAGCAGCTTGGGACTCGAGATCCCCTATGGCTACACCTTC.

J is TRBJ1-2 and V is TRBV25-1; 8 bases are a match to TRBD1. V lost 6 bases, J lost 6 bases, and 6 bases stayed unmatched. This CDR3 has 13 residues. Germline lookup yields CDR1 MGHDK and CDR2 SYGVNS. CDR3 nucleotide sequence: TGTGCCAGCAGACTGACAGGGGACGATGGCTACACCTTC. Its protein product is CASRLTGDDGYTF.